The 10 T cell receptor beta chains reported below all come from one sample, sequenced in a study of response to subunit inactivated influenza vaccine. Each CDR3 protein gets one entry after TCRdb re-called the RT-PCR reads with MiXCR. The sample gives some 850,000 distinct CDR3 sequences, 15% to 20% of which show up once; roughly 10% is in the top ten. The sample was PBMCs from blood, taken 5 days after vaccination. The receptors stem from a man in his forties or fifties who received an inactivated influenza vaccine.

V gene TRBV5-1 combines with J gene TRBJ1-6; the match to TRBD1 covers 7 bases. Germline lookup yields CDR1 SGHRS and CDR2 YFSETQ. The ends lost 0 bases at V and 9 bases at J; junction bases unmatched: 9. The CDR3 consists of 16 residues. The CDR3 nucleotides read TGCGCCAGCAGCTTGGCGGGACAGTCGGTAGGTTCACCCCTCCACTTT. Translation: CASSLAGQSVGSPLHF.

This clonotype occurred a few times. The DNA of the CDR3 is TGCAGTGCTAGAGCATTTAAACAGGGGTCCGAGCAGTACTTC. This gives the protein CSARAFKQGSEQYF. The V call is TRBV20-1, the J call TRBJ2-7; TRBD1 agrees at 7 bases. This CDR3 has 14 residues. V lost 1 base, J lost 6 bases, and 9 bases stayed unmatched. Germline CDR1 and CDR2: DFQATT and SNEGSKA (reference sequence).

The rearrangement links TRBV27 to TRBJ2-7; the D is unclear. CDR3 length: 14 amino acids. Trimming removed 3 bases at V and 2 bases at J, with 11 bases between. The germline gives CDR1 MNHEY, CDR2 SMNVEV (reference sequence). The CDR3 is CASSFVPLTYEQYF. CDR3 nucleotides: TGTGCCAGCAGTTTTGTGCCGTTAACCTACGAGCAGTACTTC.

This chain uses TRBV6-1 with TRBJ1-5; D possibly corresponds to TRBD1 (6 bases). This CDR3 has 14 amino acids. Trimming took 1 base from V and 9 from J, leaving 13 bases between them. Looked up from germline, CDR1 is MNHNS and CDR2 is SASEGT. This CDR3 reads CASSEGTDLPPQHF. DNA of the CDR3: TGTGCCAGCAGTGAAGGGACAGACCTCCCGCCCCAGCATTTT.

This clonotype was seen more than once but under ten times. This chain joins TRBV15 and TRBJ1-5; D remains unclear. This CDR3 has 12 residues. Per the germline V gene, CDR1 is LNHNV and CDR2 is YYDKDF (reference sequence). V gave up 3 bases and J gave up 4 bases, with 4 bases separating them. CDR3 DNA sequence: TGTGCCACCAGCAGCTTAAATCAGCCCCAGCATTTT. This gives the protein CATSSLNQPQHF.

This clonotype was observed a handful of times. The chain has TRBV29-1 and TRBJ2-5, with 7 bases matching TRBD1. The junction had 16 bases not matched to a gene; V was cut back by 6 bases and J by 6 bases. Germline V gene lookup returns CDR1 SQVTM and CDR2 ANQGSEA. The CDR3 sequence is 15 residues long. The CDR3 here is CSVTDRQGGRKTQYF. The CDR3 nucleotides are TGCAGCGTCACCGACCGACAGGGTGGAAGAAAGACCCAGTACTTC.

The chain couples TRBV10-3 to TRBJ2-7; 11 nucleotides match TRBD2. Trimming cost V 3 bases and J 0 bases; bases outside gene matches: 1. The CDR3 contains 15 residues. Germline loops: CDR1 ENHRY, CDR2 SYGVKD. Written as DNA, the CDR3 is TGTGCCATCAGTGAAACTAGCGGGAGCTCCTACGAGCAGTACTTC. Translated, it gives CAISETSGSSYEQYF.

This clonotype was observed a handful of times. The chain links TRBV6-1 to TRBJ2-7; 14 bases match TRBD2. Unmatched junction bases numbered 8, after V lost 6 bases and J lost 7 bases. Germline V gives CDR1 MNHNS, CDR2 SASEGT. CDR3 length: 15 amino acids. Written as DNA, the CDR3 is TGTGCCAGCAGACCCGGGACTAGCGGGAGAGGTGAGCAGTACTTC. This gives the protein CASRPGTSGRGEQYF.

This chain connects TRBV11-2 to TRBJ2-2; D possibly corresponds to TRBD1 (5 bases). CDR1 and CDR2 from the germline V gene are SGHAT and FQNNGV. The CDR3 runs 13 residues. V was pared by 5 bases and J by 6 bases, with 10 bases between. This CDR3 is CASSPRAPGELFF. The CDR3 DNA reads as TGTGCCAGCAGCCCCAGGGCTCCCGGGGAGCTGTTTTTT.

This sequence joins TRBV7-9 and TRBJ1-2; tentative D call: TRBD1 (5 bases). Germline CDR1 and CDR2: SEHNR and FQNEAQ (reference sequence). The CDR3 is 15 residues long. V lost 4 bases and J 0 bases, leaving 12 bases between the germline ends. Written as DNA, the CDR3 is TGTGCCAGCAGCTCGATCCAGACAGCTAACTATGGCTACACCTTC. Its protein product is CASSSIQTANYGYTF.